These 17 T cell receptor beta chains originate from one sample sequenced in a study of Tregs in tolerant kidney transplant recipients. The repertoire was sequenced with immunoSEQ multiplex PCR; TCRdb's copy has only in-frame clones and lacks some. In the table there are some 15,000 clones, around 80% of which are singletons. Specimen: Tregs from blood, collected before the transplant. The source is a human donor who received a combined kidney and bone marrow transplant.

The J gene is TRBJ2-7, the V gene TRBV7-2; 8 bases are shared with TRBD1. J was trimmed by 7 bases and V by 5 bases; bases with no gene match: 7. Germline V CDR1 and CDR2: SGHTA, FQGNSA. This CDR3 has 13 residues. As DNA, the CDR3 is TGTGCCAGCAGCCAGGGACAGGCGATGGAGCAGTACTTC. It codes for CASSQGQAMEQYF.

The chain couples TRBV7-6 to TRBJ2-7; D is perhaps TRBD2 (7 bases). V dropped 2 bases and J dropped 2 bases, with 16 bases sitting between them. Germline CDR1 reads SGHVS; CDR2 reads FNYEAQ. CDR3 length equals 16 residues. CDR3 bases: TGTGCCAGCAGCTTAAACTCCAGGGAGGGGGCCTACGAGCAGTACTTC. This translates into CASSLNSREGAYEQYF.

The chain employs TRBV27 and TRBJ2-1; 10 bases map to TRBD2. Germline CDR1 reads MNHEY; CDR2 reads SMNVEV (reference sequence). With 3 bases clipped from V and 8 bases from J, the junction kept 10 bases outside the gene matches. This CDR3 has 16 amino acids. CDR3 coding DNA: TGTGCCAGCAGTTTCCGAGCGGGAGGGCCTTCCGATGAGCAGTTCTTC. This codes for CASSFRAGGPSDEQFF.

V and J are TRBV19 and TRBJ1-5; TRBD1 matches at 10 bases. The trim removed 4 bases at V and 3 bases at J, leaving 6 bases unmatched. Germline loops: CDR1 LNHDA, CDR2 SQIVND (reference sequence). The CDR3 is 16 residues long. CDR3 bases: TGTGCCAGTAGTAATCGACAGGGGGCCTCCAATCAGCCCCAGCATTTT. This codes for CASSNRQGASNQPQHF.

This clone was detected only once. The chain links TRBV5-1 to TRBJ1-1; 7 bases line up with TRBD1. J gave up 4 bases and V 0 bases, and 3 bases lay outside the gene matches. Germline V gives CDR1 SGHRS, CDR2 YFSETQ. This CDR3 comprises 14 residues. This chain's CDR3 is CASSLASGGTEAFF. Here the CDR3 DNA reads TGCGCCAGCAGCTTGGCCTCAGGGGGCACTGAAGCTTTCTTT.

The genes are TRBV7-2 and TRBJ2-3; possible D gene TRBD2, 5 bases. The CDR3 extends over 14 amino acids. Germline V gene sequence: CDR1 SGHTA, CDR2 FQGNSA. V was clipped by 3 bases and J by 4 bases, with 11 bases between them. CDR3 nucleotides: TGTGCCAGCAGCTTTGGAGGCGGCCCAGATACGCAGTATTTT. It yields the protein CASSFGGGPDTQYF.

This clone was counted a single time. The rearrangement uses TRBV7-6 and TRBJ2-7; D is unclear. Trimming removed 0 bases at V and 0 bases at J, with 3 bases between. The germline V gene has CDR1 SGHVS and CDR2 FNYEAQ. There are 13 residues in the CDR3. The DNA for the CDR3 is TGTGCCAGCAGCTTAGCCAGCTCCTACGAGCAGTACTTC. It codes for CASSLASSYEQYF.

V is TRBV4-1 and J is TRBJ1-3; a weak D match, TRBD1 (6 bases). The CDR3 is 17 amino acids. Germline lookup yields CDR1 MGHRA and CDR2 YSYEKL. Trimming cost V 5 bases and J 0 bases, with 17 bases left between them. DNA for the CDR3: TGCGCCAGCAGCTATTCCGGGACACGATACTCTGGAAACACCATATATTTT. It specifies CASSYSGTRYSGNTIYF.

The V and J genes are TRBV14 and TRBJ1-1; D is ambiguous. This CDR3 region has 14 residues. Germline V gives CDR1 SGHDN, CDR2 FVKESK. V lost 0 bases and J lost 11, with 16 bases in between. The DNA of the CDR3 is TGTGCCAGCAGCCAAGATTTAGGCTTCCGAGCGGCTTTCTTT. Amino acids: CASSQDLGFRAAFF.

CDR3 sequence: CASSRTSGGPETQYF. CDR3 bases: TGTGCCAGCAGCCGGACTAGCGGGGGACCAGAGACCCAGTACTTC. The V call is TRBV5-6, the J call TRBJ2-5; 13 bases are a match to TRBD2. This CDR3 comprises 15 residues. Germline V lookup: CDR1 SGHDT, CDR2 YYEEEE. Trimming took 4 bases from V and 4 from J; bases not matched to a gene: 4.

This chain uses TRBV29-1 with TRBJ1-1, with D unresolved. With 6 bases removed from V and 1 base from J, the gap between germline ends came to 9 bases. Per the germline V gene, CDR1 is SQVTM and CDR2 is ANQGSEA. This CDR3 comprises 12 residues. The CDR3 loop reads CSVTHGNTEAFF. For the CDR3, the DNA is TGCAGCGTAACACATGGGAACACTGAAGCTTTCTTT.

This clone was detected only once. The chain carries TRBV6-5 and TRBJ1-3; no clear D gene. This CDR3 has 15 residues. Germline lookup yields CDR1 MNHEY and CDR2 SVGAGI. Trimming left V 2 bases short and J 4 bases short, with 12 bases between. The CDR3 loop reads CASSYRGSRGNTIYF. The CDR3, as DNA: TGTGCCAGCAGTTACCGCGGGAGTAGAGGAAACACCATATATTTT.

The rearrangement links TRBV6-1 to TRBJ2-7, with D perhaps TRBD1 (5 bases). Germline V gene data show CDR1 as MNHNS and CDR2 as SASEGT. The CDR3 is 13 amino acids. V was cut by 4 bases and J by 11 bases, with 18 bases left in between. The CDR3 bases are TGTGCCAGCAGTGTAGGTGGGTTAGGCAGGGAGTACTTC. This codes for CASSVGGLGREYF.

This chain links TRBV27 with TRBJ2-7; the D is unclear. The CDR3 runs 14 residues. V dropped 3 bases and J dropped 3 bases, with 12 bases sitting between them. Per germline, CDR1 MNHEY and CDR2 SMNVEV (reference sequence). CDR3 residues: CASSFHGPNYEQYF. As DNA, the CDR3 is TGTGCCAGCAGTTTCCATGGGCCTAACTACGAGCAGTACTTC.

The chain joins TRBV5-1 to TRBJ2-2, with D hard to call. Trimming took 1 base from V and 5 from J, leaving 9 bases between them. Germline values: CDR1 SGHRS, CDR2 YFSETQ. The CDR3 is made up of 14 amino acids. The CDR3 is CASSLNADTGELFF. The CDR3, as DNA: TGCGCCAGCAGCTTGAACGCAGATACCGGGGAGCTGTTTTTT.

The J gene is TRBJ2-2, the V gene TRBV28; TRBD2 matches 9 bases. V trimming: 5 bases; J trimming: 4 bases; junction bases outside the gene matches: 5. CDR1 MDHEN and CDR2 SYDVKM come from the germline V gene. The CDR3 consists of 15 residues. In DNA form, the CDR3 reads TGTGCCAGCAGTATCGGACTAGCGTCCACCGGGGAGCTGTTTTTT. It specifies CASSIGLASTGELFF.

The V gene is TRBV27, the J gene TRBJ1-4; the D gene is possibly TRBD1 (5 bases). The germline V gene encodes CDR1 MNHEY and CDR2 SMNVEV (reference sequence). V was pared by 6 bases and J by 7 bases, with 18 bases between. This CDR3 contains 15 residues. CDR3 protein: CASSPLGGSSEKLFF. The CDR3 nucleotides are TGTGCCAGCAGCCCCCTCGGGGGGAGTAGTGAAAAACTGTTTTTT.